Reported below is one TCR beta chain. This record comes from a study of blood T cell repertoires in COVID-19. Using immunoSEQ multiplex PCR, the repertoire was profiled, and TCRdb retains in-frame clones only, with some absent. Among 200,000 to 250,000 clones listed, over 75% were seen once. V dropped 6 bases and J dropped 4 bases, with 12 bases sitting between them. CDR3 size: 13 residues. CDR1 is MNHNY, CDR2 SVGAGI, per germline (reference sequence). The sample taken for sequencing was PBMCs or T cells enriched from blood (not recorded which). The clonotype comes from a man in his thirties or forties with acute COVID-19. This chain links TRBV6-6 with TRBJ2-5; tentative D call: TRBD2 (5 bases). In nucleotides, the CDR3 is TGTGCCAGCAGGGACTTAGGAGGAGAGACCCAGTACTTC. It translates to CASRDLGGETQYF.